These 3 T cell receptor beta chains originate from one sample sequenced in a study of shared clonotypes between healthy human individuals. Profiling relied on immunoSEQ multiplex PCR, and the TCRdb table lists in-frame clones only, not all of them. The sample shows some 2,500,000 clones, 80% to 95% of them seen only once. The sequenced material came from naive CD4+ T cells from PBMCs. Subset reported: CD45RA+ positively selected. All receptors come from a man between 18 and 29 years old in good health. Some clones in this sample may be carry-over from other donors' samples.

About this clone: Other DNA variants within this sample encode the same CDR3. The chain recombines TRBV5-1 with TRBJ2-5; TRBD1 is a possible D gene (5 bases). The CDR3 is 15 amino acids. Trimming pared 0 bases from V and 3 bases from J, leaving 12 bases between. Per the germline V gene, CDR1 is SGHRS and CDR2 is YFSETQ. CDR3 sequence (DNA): TGCGCCAGCAGCTTGGTGGCAGGGATCGAAGAGACCCAGTACTTC. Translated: CASSLVAGIEETQYF.

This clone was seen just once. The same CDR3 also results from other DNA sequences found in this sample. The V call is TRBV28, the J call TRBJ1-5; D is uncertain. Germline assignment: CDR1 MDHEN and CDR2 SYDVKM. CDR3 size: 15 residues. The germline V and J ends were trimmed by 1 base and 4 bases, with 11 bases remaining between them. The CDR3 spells CASSLSWGGNQPQHF. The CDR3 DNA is TGTGCCAGCAGTTTATCTTGGGGAGGGAATCAGCCCCAGCATTTT.

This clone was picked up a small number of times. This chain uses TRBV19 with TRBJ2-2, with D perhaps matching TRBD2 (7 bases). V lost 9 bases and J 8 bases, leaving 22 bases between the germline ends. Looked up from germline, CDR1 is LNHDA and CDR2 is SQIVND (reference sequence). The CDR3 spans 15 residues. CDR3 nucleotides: TGTGCCAGCAGCCGAGGGAGGGACAAGGCAGGGGAGCTGTTTTTT. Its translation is CASSRGRDKAGELFF.